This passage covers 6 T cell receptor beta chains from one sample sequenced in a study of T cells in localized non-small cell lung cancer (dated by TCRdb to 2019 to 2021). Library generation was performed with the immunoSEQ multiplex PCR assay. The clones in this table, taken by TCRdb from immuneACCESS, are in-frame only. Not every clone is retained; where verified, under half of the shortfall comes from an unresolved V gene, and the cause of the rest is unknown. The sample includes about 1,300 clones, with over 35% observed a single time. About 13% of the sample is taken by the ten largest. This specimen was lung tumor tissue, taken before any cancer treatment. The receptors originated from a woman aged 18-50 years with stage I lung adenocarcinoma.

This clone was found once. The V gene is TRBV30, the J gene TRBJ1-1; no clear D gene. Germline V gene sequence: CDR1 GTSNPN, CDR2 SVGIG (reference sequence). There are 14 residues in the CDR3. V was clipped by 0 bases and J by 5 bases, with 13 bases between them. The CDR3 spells CAWSVYGGQTEAFF. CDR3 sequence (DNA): TGTGCCTGGAGTGTATACGGCGGGCAGACTGAAGCTTTCTTT.

The CDR3 here is CASSTETTNEKLFF. The DNA of the CDR3 is TGTGCCAGCTCAACTGAAACAACTAATGAAAAACTGTTTTTT. J is TRBJ1-4 and V is TRBV18; D uncertain. V lost 5 bases and J lost 0, with 7 bases in between. CDR3 length: 14 residues. Germline V gene sequence: CDR1 KGHSH, CDR2 LQKENI.

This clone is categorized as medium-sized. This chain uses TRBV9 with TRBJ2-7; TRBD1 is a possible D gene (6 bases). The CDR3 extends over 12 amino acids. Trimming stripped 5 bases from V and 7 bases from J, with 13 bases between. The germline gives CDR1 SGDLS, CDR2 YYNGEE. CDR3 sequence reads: CASRTGSWEQYF. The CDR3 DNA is TGTGCCAGCAGAACAGGGTCCTGGGAGCAGTACTTC.

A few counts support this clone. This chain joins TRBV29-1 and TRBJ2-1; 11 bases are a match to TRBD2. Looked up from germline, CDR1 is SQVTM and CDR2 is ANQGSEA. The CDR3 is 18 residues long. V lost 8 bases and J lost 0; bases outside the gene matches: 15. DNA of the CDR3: TGCAGCACAAGGGGCATACTAGCGGGAGATATCTCCTACAATGAGCAGTTCTTC. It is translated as CSTRGILAGDISYNEQFF.

The CDR3 sequence is CACSPLRGRTNTEAFF. The CDR3 DNA follows: TGTGCCTGCTCCCCCTTGAGAGGGCGGACGAACACTGAAGCTTTCTTT. V gene TRBV30 combines with J gene TRBJ1-1, with D unresolved. Germline V gives CDR1 GTSNPN, CDR2 SVGIG (reference sequence). Trimming stripped 6 bases from V and 1 base from J, with 21 bases between. The CDR3 totals 16 residues. The full variable domain, with the rest looked up from reference TRBV30 and TRBJ1-1, is SQTIHQWPATLVQPVGSPLSLECTVEGTSNPNLYWYRQAAGRGLQLLFYSVGIGQISSEVPQNLSASRPQDRQFILSSKKLLLSDSGFYLCACSPLRGRTNTEAFFGQGTRLTVV.

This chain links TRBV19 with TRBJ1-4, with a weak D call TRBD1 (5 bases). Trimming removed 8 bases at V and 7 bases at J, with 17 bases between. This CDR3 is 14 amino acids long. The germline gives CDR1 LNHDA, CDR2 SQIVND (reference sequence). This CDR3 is CASGVPGAGEKLFF. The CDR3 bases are TGTGCCAGTGGGGTCCCTGGGGCAGGTGAAAAACTGTTTTTT. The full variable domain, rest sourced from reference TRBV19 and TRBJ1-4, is DGGITQSPKYLFRKEGQNVTLSCEQNLNHDAMYWYRQDPGQGLRLIYYSQIVNDFQKGDIAEGYSVSREKKESFPLTVTSAQKNPTAFYLCASGVPGAGEKLFFGSGTQLSVL.